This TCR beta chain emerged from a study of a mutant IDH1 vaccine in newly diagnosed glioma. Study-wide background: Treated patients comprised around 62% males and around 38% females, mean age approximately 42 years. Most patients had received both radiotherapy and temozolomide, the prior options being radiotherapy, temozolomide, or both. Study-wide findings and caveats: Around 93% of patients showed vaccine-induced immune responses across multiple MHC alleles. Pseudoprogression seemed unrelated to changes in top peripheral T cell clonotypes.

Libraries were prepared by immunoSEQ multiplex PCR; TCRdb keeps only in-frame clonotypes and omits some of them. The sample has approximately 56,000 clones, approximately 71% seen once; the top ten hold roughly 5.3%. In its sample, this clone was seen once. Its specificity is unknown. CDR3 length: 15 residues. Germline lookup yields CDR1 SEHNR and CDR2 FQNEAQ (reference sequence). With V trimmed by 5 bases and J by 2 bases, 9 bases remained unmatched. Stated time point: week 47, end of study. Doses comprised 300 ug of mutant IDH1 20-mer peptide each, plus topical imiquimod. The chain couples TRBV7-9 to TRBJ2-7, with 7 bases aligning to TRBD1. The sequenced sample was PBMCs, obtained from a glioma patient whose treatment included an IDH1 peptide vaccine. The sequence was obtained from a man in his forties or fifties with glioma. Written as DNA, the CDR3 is TGTGCCAGCAGCCCACAGGGGAAAGTAACCTACGAGCAGTACTTC. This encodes CASSPQGKVTYEQYF. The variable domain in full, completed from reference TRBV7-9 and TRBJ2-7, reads DTGVSQNPRHKITKRGQNVTFRCDPISEHNRLYWYRQTLGQGPEFLTYFQNEAQLEKSRLLSDRFSAERPKGSFSTLEIQRTEQGDSAMYLCASSPQGKVTYEQYFGPGTRLTVT.